What follows describes a single T cell receptor beta chain. Trimming left V 1 base short and J 3 bases short, with 5 bases between. The CDR3 loop spans 13 amino acids. From germline, CDR1 is LGHNA and CDR2 YNFKEQ. These data come from a study of Ad26.COV2.S vaccination and SARS-CoV-2 variants. Study as a whole: The donor was enrolled in the Ad26.COV2.S arm of the COV1001 trial.

Produced via immunoSEQ multiplex PCR; TCRdb's table is partial and in-frame only. The table shows some 290,000 clones, with about 86% occurring only once. Treatment given: 19 received Ad26.COV2.S at low or high dose, single or two shots; about 5 received placebo; per-sample allocation not given. Day 63 following the first vaccine or placebo injection was when the samples were taken. The origin of this receptor is a person aged 18 to 59 who received the Ad26.COV2.S COVID-19 vaccine or a placebo. Here the sequenced sample was peripheral blood, taken in a trial of Ad26.COV2.S vaccine versus placebo. The chain is built from TRBV4-2 and TRBJ2-3; TRBD1 is a possible D gene (5 bases). The CDR3 is CASSQGTTDTQYF. The CDR3 coding sequence is TGTGCCAGCAGCCAAGGGACAACAGATACGCAGTATTTT.